Given below is one TCR beta chain in context. Its antigen remains unidentified. Base-call qualities are not available, and no considerably larger clone is one nucleotide away. The sample belongs to a study of cytomegalovirus exposure and HLA in healthy donors (dated by TCRdb to the late 2010s). Concerning the study at large: According to a later analysis, the roughly 130 validation repertoires were produced on the same platform as the 666 repertoires of the first cohort. To predict cytomegalovirus infection status, the study brought together high-throughput TCR immunosequencing, statistical association of individual TCRs with disease status, and machine learning. In addition to the first cohort of 650 to 750 subjects, a separate validation cohort of 120 different subjects was used. The study aimed to test whether cataloging public T cell receptors could reveal signatures of past pathogen exposure.

The donors belonged to the validation cohort of around 130 subjects, which was separate from the roughly 700-subject first cohort. Study-wide conclusions, independent of this receptor: Most TCR sequences were seen in very few donors, while some public TCRs were found in many individuals. Subsequent analysis determined that TCRs grouped into clusters in the first cohort also showed a tendency toward co-occurrence across the approximately 110 validation repertoires, and 85% to 95% of cluster scores exceeded 0. A few of the identified cytomegalovirus-associated TCR beta chains were confirmed in vitro to be specific for cytomegalovirus antigens. The classifier was reported to diagnose cytomegalovirus status with high specificity and sensitivity in both the original cohort and the validation cohort. A later analysis lacked HLA typing for the validation cohort, so it scored co-occurrence in that cohort across all 120 or so repertoires. It was suggested by the authors that the approach could potentially be generalized to other disease states and immunological phenotypes. A total of 164 TCR beta chains were listed by the study as associated with cytomegalovirus.

From the germline V gene (reference sequence), CDR1 is LNHNV and CDR2 is YYDKDF. The CDR3, cysteine through phenylalanine, is 16 amino acids long. The retained sequence is limited to the CDR3, 48 bases, with the frame set at the first base. V loses 0 bases, J loses 3 bases, and the germline ends lie 15 bases apart. The library came from the immunoSEQ multiplex PCR assay. The study's processing was this. A statistical classification framework was developed to diagnose cytomegalovirus status using the catalog of TCR beta chain sequences. The source is immuneACCESS, and TCRdb retained only in-frame sequences with V and J called. Part of the clones is not carried over; for the studies checked, unresolved V genes explain less than half of this, and the remainder is unexplained. The V and J calls and the clone size are those of that table, but D and trimming were determined from the DNA. This sample holds 250,000 to 350,000 clones; 85% to 90% were observed only once. The ten biggest clones cover about 0.86% of the sample.

The clonotype comes from a woman between 18 and 30 years old in good health and CMV-seronegative. The rearrangement combines TRBV15 with TRBJ2-7; the D gene is perhaps TRBD2, from 5 matching bases. Sequencing was done on a sample of PBMCs. The DNA reads TGTGCCACCAGCAGAGACGTCTCACTAGGAAACTACGAGCAGTACTTC. It translates to CATSRDVSLGNYEQYF.